This TCR beta chain was recorded in a study of blood T cell repertoires in COVID-19. The wider study: The United States, Italy and Spain provided the acute and convalescent COVID-19 samples. Sources were T cells, B-cell-depleted T cells, or PBMCs; the material itself was cDNA or gDNA.

In the original analysis: Reference gene primer amplification yielded estimated nucleated cell counts. TCRdb keeps only in-frame clones here, not all; method: immunoSEQ multiplex PCR. That table gives V, J and clone size, and the DNA gave D and trimming. The top ten hold about a tenth of the sample, which has approximately 180,000 clones, approximately 83% seen once. V lost 3 bases to trimming and J lost 6 bases, with 18 bases between them. The CDR3 contains 16 residues. CDR1 is SGHAT and CDR2 is FQDESV in the germline V gene (reference sequence). The sample consisted of peripheral blood. The receptor's source is a human donor with active or convalescent COVID-19. The donor label of this sample is uncertain. V gene TRBV11-1 combines with J gene TRBJ2-1, with a possible D match to TRBD1 (5 bases). CDR3 sequence (DNA): TGTGCCAGCAGCTTCCTTCCGCCAGGGTTCACCAATGAGCAGTTCTTC. Its translation is CASSFLPPGFTNEQFF.